Presented here are 15 T cell receptor beta chains from one specimen sequenced in a study of shared clonotypes between healthy human individuals. Data came from immunoSEQ multiplex PCR; TCRdb stores just in-frame clones and leaves some out. The sample consists of 600,000 to 700,000 clones, approximately 73% of them appearing once. Sequenced material: memory CD4+ T cells sorted from blood. Subset given: CD45RA-negative fraction. These receptors were taken from a woman aged 30 to 39 in good health.

The chain carries TRBV2 and TRBJ1-2, with D possibly being TRBD1 (5 bases). CDR1 is SNHLY, CDR2 FYNNEI, per germline. There are 15 residues in the CDR3. Trimming removed 6 bases at V and 0 bases at J, with 14 bases between. The chain's CDR3 is CASRDDRHPNYGYTF. The CDR3 region has the DNA TGTGCCAGCAGGGATGACAGACATCCTAACTATGGCTACACCTTC.

The rearrangement links TRBV5-1 to TRBJ2-2; 9 bases are shared with TRBD1. The germline CDR1 and CDR2 sequences are SGHRS and YFSETQ. The CDR3 totals 16 residues. V was clipped by 3 bases and J by 1 base; unmatched bases: 4. The CDR3 nucleotides are TGCGCCAGCAGCTCGGGGACAGGGATGAACACCGGGGAGCTGTTTTTT. Its translation is CASSSGTGMNTGELFF.

This clone showed up just once. This sequence joins TRBV2 and TRBJ1-2; no reliable D call. V gave up 2 bases and J gave up 2 bases, with 6 bases separating them. The CDR3 sequence is 13 residues long. CDR1 is SNHLY and CDR2 is FYNNEI in the germline V gene. CDR3 sequence reads: CASSESLNYGYTF. The CDR3 coding sequence is TGTGCCAGCAGTGAATCATTGAACTATGGCTACACCTTC. Variable domain in full (rest from reference TRBV2 and TRBJ1-2): EPEVTQTPSHQVTQMGQEVILRCVPISNHLYFYWYRQILGQKVEFLVSFYNNEISEKSEIFDDQFSVERPDGSNFTLKIRSTKLEDSAMYFCASSESLNYGYTFGSGTRLTVV.

The chain is built from TRBV27 and TRBJ1-5; D gene ambiguous. V gave up 6 bases and J gave up 5 bases, with 11 bases separating them. The CDR3 is 13 amino acids. Germline values: CDR1 MNHEY, CDR2 SMNVEV (reference sequence). CDR3: CASSRREHQPQHF. The CDR3 coding sequence is TGTGCCAGCAGCCGACGGGAGCATCAGCCCCAGCATTTT.

The V gene is TRBV9, the J gene TRBJ2-2, with D possibly being TRBD1 (6 bases). Germline assignment: CDR1 SGDLS and CDR2 YYNGEE. V was pared by 3 bases and J by 2 bases, with 8 bases between. The CDR3 length is 14 residues. The CDR3 region is CASSEGHNTGELFF. The CDR3 coding sequence is TGTGCCAGCAGCGAGGGACATAACACCGGGGAGCTGTTTTTT. The full variable domain, with the rest looked up from reference TRBV9 and TRBJ2-2, is DSGVTQTPKHLITATGQRVTLRCSPRSGDLSVYWYQQSLDQGLQFLIQYYNGEERAKGNILERFSAQQFPDLHSELNLSSLELGDSALYFCASSEGHNTGELFFGEGSRLTVL.

The rearrangement uses TRBV6-6 and TRBJ2-4; 8 bases agree with TRBD1. This CDR3 spans 14 amino acids. J was trimmed by 6 bases and V by 6 bases; bases with no gene match: 7. CDR1 MNHNY and CDR2 SVGAGI come from the germline V gene (reference sequence). In nucleotides, the CDR3 is TGTGCCAGCAGCACACGACAGGGGAGAAACATTCAGTACTTC. Translating gives CASSTRQGRNIQYF.

This clone was counted ten times or more. This chain links TRBV18 with TRBJ2-7; D could derive from TRBD1 or TRBD2 (5 bases each). V shed 5 bases and J shed 3 bases, with 8 bases lying between them. Germline CDR1 reads KGHSH; CDR2 reads LQKENI. There are 12 residues in the CDR3. The DNA of the CDR3 is TGTGCCAGCTCAAGTGGGGGCTACGAGCAGTACTTC. Translating it yields CASSSGGYEQYF.

CDR3 region: CASSYGRSTDTQYF. The CDR3 DNA follows: TGTGCCAGCAGTTACGGCAGGAGCACAGATACGCAGTATTTT. The chain employs TRBV6-5 and TRBJ2-3; D not resolved. With 2 bases removed from V and 0 bases from J, the gap between germline ends came to 6 bases. The CDR3 totals 14 residues. Looked up from germline, CDR1 is MNHEY and CDR2 is SVGAGI.

The rearrangement links TRBV2 to TRBJ1-1; 7 bases fit TRBD1. The V segment lost 6 bases and the J segment 7 bases; nucleotides outside the gene matches: 8. CDR3 length: 13 amino acids. CDR1 SNHLY and CDR2 FYNNEI come from the germline V gene. The CDR3 region is CASRPDREIEAFF. The CDR3 nucleotides read TGTGCCAGCAGACCCGACAGGGAAATTGAAGCTTTCTTT.

The chain couples TRBV9 to TRBJ1-1; D gene uncertain. Germline CDR1 SGDLS, CDR2 YYNGEE. The V end lost 0 bases, the J end lost 0 bases, and 9 bases lay between the germline ends. This CDR3 is 15 amino acids long. This CDR3 reads CASSVGGVMNTEAFF. The CDR3 coding sequence is TGTGCCAGCAGCGTAGGTGGAGTTATGAACACTGAAGCTTTCTTT.

This chain joins TRBV5-1 and TRBJ2-1; 8 positions agree with TRBD1. In germline, CDR1 is SGHRS, CDR2 YFSETQ. J was trimmed by 8 bases and V by 7 bases; bases with no gene match: 8. CDR3 size: 13 residues. The DNA of the CDR3 is TGCGCCAGCTCGCGGACAGGGCAGGATGAGCAGTTCTTC. Translated, it gives CASSRTGQDEQFF.

Remarks on this clone: One end of the junction does not line up with germline, which may come from a read error. The chain recombines TRBV7-2 with TRBJ2-1, with 16 bases fitting TRBD2. Germline CDR1 is SGHTA and CDR2 is FQGNSA. CDR3 size: 15 residues. CDR3 loop: CASSSSGLAGGGKIF. CDR3 bases: TGTGCCAGCAGCAGTTCGGGACTAGCGGGAGGGGGGAAGATCTTC.

This clone was seen more than once but under ten times. The CDR3 region is CASSIRGEGTEAFF. The CDR3 nucleotides read TGTGCCAGTAGTATCAGGGGGGAGGGCACTGAAGCTTTCTTT. The J gene is TRBJ1-1, the V gene TRBV19; 7 bases fit TRBD1. The J segment lost 4 bases and the V segment lost 3 bases, leaving 5 bases of the junction unmatched. CDR1 is LNHDA and CDR2 is SQIVND in the germline V gene (reference sequence). This CDR3 comprises 14 residues. The full variable domain, completed using reference TRBV19 and TRBJ1-1, is DGGITQSPKYLFRKEGQNVTLSCEQNLNHDAMYWYRQDPGQGLRLIYYSQIVNDFQKGDIAEGYSVSREKKESFPLTVTSAQKNPTAFYLCASSIRGEGTEAFFGQGTRLTVV.

The rearrangement joins TRBV11-1 to TRBJ1-1; the D gene is possibly TRBD1 (6 bases). Germline values: CDR1 SGHAT, CDR2 FQDESV (reference sequence). The CDR3 has 14 residues. V was trimmed by 7 bases and J by 2 bases, leaving 14 bases between them. The CDR3 sequence: CASNEGGYNTEAFF. DNA of the CDR3: TGTGCCAGCAACGAAGGGGGTTACAACACTGAAGCTTTCTTT.

This clone was recorded a few times. The chain recombines TRBV25-1 with TRBJ1-5, with TRBD1 identical over 7 bases. V lost 3 bases, J lost 5 bases, and 7 bases stayed unmatched. The CDR3 is made up of 15 amino acids. Per the germline V gene, CDR1 is MGHDK and CDR2 is SYGVNS. The CDR3 DNA sequence: TGTGCCAGCAGTGAGGGAGACAGGGAATATCAGCCCCAGCATTTT. Encoded protein: CASSEGDREYQPQHF.